This is a list of T cell receptor beta chains from one sample in a study of T-cell reconstitution after alpha-beta-depleted transplantation in children. TCRdb independently ran MiXCR on the PCR reads; one entry per CDR3 protein. The sample records some 830,000 distinct CDR3 sequences, 16% being singletons. Sequences were derived from PBMCs, mostly from graft donor cells, sampled 360 days after TCRalphabeta/CD19-depleted stem cell transplant. Receptor source: a male patient aged 10-17 years who had a stem cell transplant for acute lymphoblastic leukemia, so the T cells may come from the graft donor. Each CDR3 is given with its conserved first and last residue. D genes are given only for firm matches. Size is stated for part of the rows, as once, few or many counts, or as a class when the clone is expanded.

.	TRBV20-1	.	TRBJ2-7	TGCAGTGCTAGACCAGGGTTCGGGGATAGGTACGAGCAGTACTTC	CSARPGFGDRYEQYF
.	TRBV29-1	TRBD2	TRBJ2-1	TGCAGCATGGGGACTAGCGCTAGGGGGCAGTTCTTC	CSMGTSARGQFF
.	TRBV2	.	TRBJ2-6	TGTGCCAGCAGTGATGGTGTCACGCTCGGGGCCAACGTCCTGACTTTC	CASSDGVTLGANVLTF
.	TRBV20-1	TRBD1	TRBJ2-5	TGCAGTGCTACTACAGGGGGCGAGACCCAGTACTTC	CSATTGGETQYF
once	TRBV7-9	.	TRBJ2-2	TGTGCCAGCAGCTTAACCCAGACGAACACCGGGGAGCTGTTTTTT	CASSLTQTNTGELFF
few	TRBV6-6	TRBD1	TRBJ2-1	TGTGCCAGCCTCCCAGGGGGTGGGAATGAGCAGTTCTTC	CASLPGGGNEQFF
.	TRBV20-1	.	TRBJ1-2	TGCAGTTATCCCTTGGACAGTTGGTATGGCTACACCTTC	CSYPLDSWYGYTF
.	TRBV20-1	.	TRBJ1-1	TGCAGTGCTAGTGTCCGGGTCAGGGGTCTCGCTGAAGCTTTCTTT	CSASVRVRGLAEAFF
few	TRBV4-1	.	TRBJ2-3	TGCGCCAGCAGCCAAGCGGATACTAGTCAAGGCACAGATACGCAGTATTTT	CASSQADTSQGTDTQYF
.	TRBV13	.	TRBJ2-7	TGTGCCAGCAGTATAGGCCGCCTTTCCTACGAGCAGTACTTC	CASSIGRLSYEQYF
.	TRBV2	.	TRBJ1-6	TGTGCCAGCAGTGAATCCATTTGGAATTCACCCCTCCACTTT	CASSESIWNSPLHF
.	TRBV13	.	TRBJ2-3	TGTGCCAGCAGCTGGGTAGTAACAGATACGCAGTATTTT	CASSWVVTDTQYF
many	TRBV5-1	.	TRBJ2-3	TGCGCCAGCAGCTTCGACTACACGGATACGCAGTATTTT	CASSFDYTDTQYF
.	TRBV7-9	.	TRBJ1-3	TGTGCCAGCAGTTCTAGGACTGTAGCCGGAAACACCATATATTTT	CASSSRTVAGNTIYF
.	TRBV12-3/TRBV12-4	.	TRBJ1-4	TGTGCCAGCACCCGGACATTTGGCCTTGAAAAACTGTTTTTT	CASTRTFGLEKLFF
many	TRBV27	TRBD2	TRBJ2-2	TGTGCCAGCAGTCGGACCGGGACTAGCGGGAGCACCGGGGAGCTGTTTTTT	CASSRTGTSGSTGELFF
many	TRBV15	.	TRBJ2-1	TGTGCCACCAGCAGGGACGGAAATGAGCAGTTCTTC	CATSRDGNEQFF
.	TRBV7-2	TRBD2	TRBJ2-7	TGTGCCAGCAGCTTAGGTACTAGCGGGGGGATGTTCGAGCAGTACTTC	CASSLGTSGGMFEQYF
.	TRBV11-2	.	TRBJ1-1	TGTGCCAGCATCTTAGCCCCGAACACTGAAGCTTTCTTT	CASILAPNTEAFF
.	TRBV12-3/TRBV12-4	.	TRBJ2-2	TGTGCCACCCCCGTCTTTAGCACCGGGGAGCTGTTTTTT	CATPVFSTGELFF
.	TRBV7-2	TRBD1	TRBJ1-2	TGTGCCAGCAGCTTAGGGCTTACAGGGGGGCATGGCTACACCTTC	CASSLGLTGGHGYTF
few	TRBV7-8	TRBD2	TRBJ2-3	TGTGCCAGCAGCCCTAGCGGGAGGCCAGATACGCAGTATTTT	CASSPSGRPDTQYF
.	TRBV9	TRBD2	TRBJ2-3	TGTGCCAGCAGCGTAGCACTAGCGGGAGTTGTAGATACGCAGTATTTT	CASSVALAGVVDTQYF
few	TRBV7-2	.	TRBJ1-1	TGTGCCAGCAGCTTCCGACAGGCATTCATGAACACTGAAGCTTTCTTT	CASSFRQAFMNTEAFF
.	TRBV20-1	.	TRBJ2-7	TGCAGTGCTAGCGGGAGCGTGTACTCCGAGCAGTACTTC	CSASGSVYSEQYF
few	TRBV24-1	.	TRBJ2-4	TGTGCCACCAGTGAACGTCAGGGTATGGGAGCCAAAAACATTCAGTACTTC	CATSERQGMGAKNIQYF
many	TRBV3-1	.	TRBJ2-1	TGTGCCAGCAGCCTTCCGGGCCTGGGGGCGAGCGAGCAGTTCTTC	CASSLPGLGASEQFF
.	TRBV3-1	.	TRBJ2-1	TGTGCCAGCAGCCAAGAAAAAGAGGGGTACTCCTACAATGAGCAGTTCTTC	CASSQEKEGYSYNEQFF
.	TRBV9	.	TRBJ2-1	TGTGCCAGCAGCGTAGAGGGGAGCGGGCAATACGATGAGCAGTTCTTC	CASSVEGSGQYDEQFF
.	TRBV9	.	TRBJ2-1	TGTGCCAGCAGCGTAGGGTTCGGTCACAATGAGCAGTTCTTC	CASSVGFGHNEQFF
.	TRBV5-1	TRBD2	TRBJ2-5	TGCGCCAGCAGCTTGGCACTAGCGGGAGGGCCAGAGACCCAGTACTTC	CASSLALAGGPETQYF
.	TRBV27	.	TRBJ2-1	TGTGCCAGCAGTTCTCCTTGGGAGGGGGACAATGAGCAGTTCTTC	CASSSPWEGDNEQFF
.	TRBV11-1	.	TRBJ2-4	TGTGCCAGCAGCTTAGGAGGGGCCAACAACATTCAGTACTTC	CASSLGGANNIQYF
.	TRBV5-1	.	TRBJ2-2	TGCGCCAGCAGCTTCGACCCTAACAGGGTAGTCGGGGAGCTGTTTTTT	CASSFDPNRVVGELFF
.	TRBV9	.	TRBJ2-2	TGTGCCAGCAGCTCCCAAGACTACACCGGGGAGCTGTTTTTT	CASSSQDYTGELFF
many	TRBV5-1	TRBD1	TRBJ2-7	TGCGCCAGCAGCCGTACAGGGGAAAGCCCCTACGAGCAGTACTTC	CASSRTGESPYEQYF
many	TRBV5-1	TRBD2	TRBJ2-1	TGCGCCAGCAGCTTGAGGGGTACTAGCGGGAGGTCATATGAGCAGTTCTTC	CASSLRGTSGRSYEQFF
.	TRBV20-1	.	TRBJ1-1	TGCAGTGCTAGATTAGAGGCGGTTCGGCAGGCCTCATCCCCCATGAACACTGAAGCTTTCTTT	CSARLEAVRQASSPMNTEAFF
.	TRBV25-1	.	TRBJ1-4	TGTGCCAGCAGTGATGTTTCGACAGGTGAAAAACTGTTTTTT	CASSDVSTGEKLFF
.	TRBV7-9	.	TRBJ2-1	TGTGCCAGCAGCTTAGAAGGATTGACTGAGCAGTTCTTC	CASSLEGLTEQFF
.	TRBV7-9	.	TRBJ1-4	TGTGCCAGCAGCTTAACGAGACAGGCGGGTGAAAAACTGTTTTTT	CASSLTRQAGEKLFF
.	TRBV11-2	.	TRBJ2-1	TGTGCCAGCAGCACATGGGGGGGCCTAGACTACAATGAGCAGTTCTTC	CASSTWGGLDYNEQFF
.	TRBV29-1	.	TRBJ2-2	TGCAGCGTTGGGGGTCACGCGAACACCGGGGAGCTGTTTTTT	CSVGGHANTGELFF
.	TRBV12-3/TRBV12-4	.	TRBJ2-1	TGTGCCAGCACTCAAACTGGGGAGGAGCAGTTCTTC	CASTQTGEEQFF
.	TRBV5-1	.	TRBJ1-1	TGCGCCAGCTCCCCAAGAGGGCCTTTCACTGAAGCTTTCTTT	CASSPRGPFTEAFF
.	TRBV6-1	TRBD2	TRBJ2-5	TGTGCCAGCAGTCCCCTGGGGACTAAGGGTCCCCAGTACTTC	CASSPLGTKGPQYF
.	TRBV2	TRBD2	TRBJ2-2	TGTGCCAGCAGGGACCAAGGGAGACTAGCGGGAGCCGGAAGGGCCGGGGAGCTGTTTTTT	CASRDQGRLAGAGRAGELFF
few	TRBV27	.	TRBJ2-7	TGTGCCAGCAGTTTATCGGCGGGACAGCTCACCTACGAGCAGTACTTC	CASSLSAGQLTYEQYF
few	TRBV12-3/TRBV12-4	.	TRBJ2-1	TGTGCCAGCAGTTCTGTCAACGGAGAGTACAATGAGCAGTTCTTC	CASSSVNGEYNEQFF
.	TRBV29-1	.	TRBJ2-1	TGCAGCGTGGGCGGTTCAGTCCTATACAATGAGCAGTTCTTC	CSVGGSVLYNEQFF